The T cell receptor beta chain described here comes from a study of long-term antiretroviral therapy in people with HIV. The assay used was immunoSEQ (version v3.0), run at survey level. The data were produced by immunoSEQ multiplex PCR, yet TCRdb's version contains in-frame clones alone and is incomplete. The data show 20,000 to 25,000 clones, around four fifths seen once. Germline CDR1 SGHDT, CDR2 YYEEEE. Trimming took 5 bases from V and 6 from J, leaving 13 bases between them. The CDR3 consists of 13 residues. The TCR originated in a woman aged 40 to 50 with HIV. The input for sequencing was unsorted PBMCs, taken 1.2 years after starting antiretroviral therapy. The gene calls are TRBV5-6 and TRBJ2-3; the D gene is possibly TRBD1 (7 bases). CDR3 DNA sequence: TGTGCCAGCAGAAGACAGGGAGGCGATACGCAGTATTTT. Protein product: CASRRQGGDTQYF.